This T cell receptor beta chain was retrieved from a study of T cell responses to AZD1222 COVID-19 vaccine (dated by TCRdb to the early 2020s). A note on the overall study: Because spike-specific TCR depth and breadth did not differ between the two schedules, AZD1222 recipients who got a second dose at roughly 4 weeks were pooled with those who got a second dose at roughly 12 weeks. TCR sequencing covered roughly 230 trial participants: 207 given two doses of AZD1222 and 26 given two doses of MenACWY control vaccine. Trial participants were enrolled by age into subgroups of 18-55, 56-69 and 70-plus years, and about 150, 27 and 61 TCR-sequenced participants, respectively, were included in these subgroups.

The CDR3 runs 14 residues from the cysteine to the phenylalanine. Only the CDR3 DNA is retained, 42 bases long and in frame from the first base. Deletion took 1 base off V and 1 base off J, with a span of 7 bases between the germline ends. CDR1 and CDR2, looked up from the germline V gene, are SGHAT and FQNNGV. Broad study findings and their caveats: Reportedly, almost half of the unique spike-specific TCRs recognized epitopes lying outside the regions that are mutated in the B.1.351 and B.1.1.7 variants. Conclusions about previously exposed vaccinees are limited, since just five to seven AZD1222 recipients were seropositive for SARS-CoV-2 at baseline. No day 14 peak-response samples were available, so repertoires were characterized only after the peak T cell response. CD4 TCRs associated with the vaccine covered the entire spike protein, and the dominant responses were in regions 160-218 and 743-854. Spike-specific TCR breadth and depth rose significantly after two AZD1222 doses compared with day 0 and with MenACWY recipients. Most participants were white British and females outnumbered males, and the authors suggested that clonal diversity may have been underestimated. The 56-69-year group was small, and its depth increase did not reach significance, likely because of low power.

The time point label on this specimen signifies: baseline before first vaccination. Vaccinee samples came from UK trials COV001 and COV002, including a single-blind randomized controlled phase 2/3 trial of AZD1222 (ChAdOx1 nCoV-19) in healthy adults. For TCRbeta chain sequencing, PBMC samples were collected from trial participants at day 0 and at day 28 after the second dose. Note on this clone: Its antigen is currently not known. Base qualities are not provided; no much larger clone lies one nucleotide away.

The CDR3 regions of human TCRbeta chains were analyzed by immunosequencing. Turning to the authors' computational methods: Repertoire TCRs were matched against a reference library of SARS-CoV-2-specific TCRs generated with the MIRA antigen-specificity platform. Breadth meant the fraction of unique TCRs that were SARS-CoV-2-associated, whereas depth meant the fraction of total T cells that were SARS-CoV-2-associated. Each spike-specific TCR was assigned to its reactive spike region and to a CD4 or CD8 class using the MIRA data. Log10-transformed breadth and depth values were compared by one-way ANOVA with Sidak's multiple comparisons tests. TCRdb mirrors the immuneACCESS table, restricted to in-frame sequences. Some clones are absent from its copies; in checked studies, under half trace to an unresolved V gene, and the reason for the others is unknown. The DNA gave D and trimming, while V, J and clone size come from that table. Counted in this sample were approximately 200,000 clones; around 93% of them appeared once. The ten biggest clones cover about 9% of the sample.

The V gene is TRBV11-2 and the J gene is TRBJ1-1; a confident D gene designation cannot be given. This clonotype originated in an adult in good health. The sequencing used peripheral blood, collected on day 0 of AZD1222 vaccination. CDR3 reads: CASSLVRGNTEAFF. The DNA sequence follows: TGTGCCAGCAGCTTAGTTCGAGGGAACACTGAAGCTTTCTTT.